This is a list of T cell receptor beta chains from one sample in a study of shared clonotypes between healthy human individuals. Sequenced by immunoSEQ multiplex PCR; TCRdb stores in-frame clones only, minus some. The sample consists of hundreds of thousands of clones, 74% of them appearing once. Sequenced sample: memory CD4+ T cells sorted from blood. Source of these receptors: a woman aged 25 to 39 in good health. Both conserved end residues are part of each CDR3. Each record gives: V gene, clone size, J gene, D gene, CDR3 DNA, CDR3 protein. The D gene is left open where the match is weak. For some rows the clone size is stated as once, few or many, or as a class when expanded; others skip it.

TRBV5-1	NA	TRBJ2-7	TRBD1	TGCGCCAGCAGCTCCTGGGACAGGCGGAGCTCCTACGAGCAGTACTTC	CASSSWDRRSSYEQYF
TRBV6-5	NA	TRBJ1-1	NA	TGTGCCAGCCTAATCGACTGGGGGGGTGAAGCTTTCTTT	CASLIDWGGEAFF
TRBV6-4	once	TRBJ1-5	NA	TGTGCCAGCAGTCAGGACCTGTATAGCAATCAGCCCCAGCATTTT	CASSQDLYSNQPQHF
TRBV29-1	NA	TRBJ1-5	NA	TGCAGCGTTGCCTCTGGAGGGGATCAGCCCCAGCATTTT	CSVASGGDQPQHF
TRBV2	NA	TRBJ1-4	NA	TGTGCCAGCAGTCGACAGTTGCCAACTAATGAAAAACTGTTTTTT	CASSRQLPTNEKLFF
TRBV19	many	TRBJ1-2	NA	TGTGCCAGTAGTATGAAGATAGGCTACACCTTC	CASSMKIGYTF
TRBV5-5	NA	TRBJ2-5	NA	TGTGCCAGCAGCTTTTTGCTGGGGGTGCAAGAGACCCAGTACTTC	CASSFLLGVQETQYF
TRBV11-2	few	TRBJ1-2	TRBD1	TGTGCCAGCAGCTCGACAGGGCATGGCTACACCTTC	CASSSTGHGYTF
TRBV2	once	TRBJ1-4	TRBD1	TGTGCCAGCGAACGGGACAGGGGAGGAAAACTGTTTTTT	CASERDRGGKLFF
TRBV29-1	NA	TRBJ2-3	NA	TGCAGCGTTGCTCCGGGACTTGGAGATACGCAGTATTTT	CSVAPGLGDTQYF
TRBV19	NA	TRBJ1-5	TRBD1	TGTGCCAGTAGTCAGGACAGGGGGCAAGGAAGGGGCAATCAGCCCCAGCATTTT	CASSQDRGQGRGNQPQHF
TRBV30	NA	TRBJ2-4	NA	TGTGCCTGGAGTGTACTTGGTAGCTCCAGCAAAAACATTCAGTACTTC	CAWSVLGSSSKNIQYF
TRBV2	once	TRBJ1-1	NA	TGTGCCAGCAGTGGCCAGGGAGAGGGAACTGAAGCTTTCTTT	CASSGQGEGTEAFF
TRBV28	NA	TRBJ1-2	NA	TGTGCCAGCAGTTTTTTAGTCTATGGCTACACCTTC	CASSFLVYGYTF
TRBV2	NA	TRBJ2-7	TRBD2	TGTGCCAGCAGTCGTACCGGGACTAGCGGGACCTACGAGCAGTACTTC	CASSRTGTSGTYEQYF
TRBV7-2	NA	TRBJ2-1	NA	TGTGCCAGCAGTTCTACGGACTTCTCCTACAATGAGCAGTTCTTC	CASSSTDFSYNEQFF
TRBV28	NA	TRBJ2-3	TRBD2	TGTGCCACTGCCGGGAGGTTGGGGCGTGTGGGCACAGATACGCAGTATTTT	CATAGRLGRVGTDTQYF
TRBV7-3	few	TRBJ2-2	TRBD1	TGTGCCAGCAGCTTTGGGACAGCTCTGAACACCGGGGAGCTGTTTTTT	CASSFGTALNTGELFF
TRBV6-5	NA	TRBJ1-3	NA	TGTGCCAGCAGTTTGAACAGGGTCGGAACTGGAAACACCATATATTTT	CASSLNRVGTGNTIYF
TRBV18	few	TRBJ1-1	TRBD1	TGTGCCAGCTCCCAGCGATGGGGACAGAGGAACACTGAAGCTTTCTTT	CASSQRWGQRNTEAFF
TRBV29-1	few	TRBJ2-7	NA	TGCAGCGTTATGCCCGCCGGAGGCTCCTACGAGCAGTACTTC	CSVMPAGGSYEQYF
TRBV19	NA	TRBJ1-5	NA	TGTGCCAGTAGTGCCCGGGACCACGGGAATCAGCCCCAGCATTTT	CASSARDHGNQPQHF
TRBV21-1	NA	TRBJ1-2	NA	TGTGCCAGCAGCAAAGGACAGGGACATGGCTACACCTTC	CASSKGQGHGYTF
TRBV28	NA	TRBJ1-1	TRBD1	TGTGCCAGCAGTTCACCGGGACAGGGTCGCTCAACGGGTACTGAAGCTTTCTTT	CASSSPGQGRSTGTEAFF
TRBV5-1	NA	TRBJ2-5	TRBD1	TGCGCCAGCAGCTACGGGACAGGGGGACAAGAGACCCAGTACTTC	CASSYGTGGQETQYF
TRBV5-1	NA	TRBJ1-4	NA	TGCGCCAGCAGCTTGGTTGGGACAACTAATGAAAAACTGTTTTTT	CASSLVGTTNEKLFF
TRBV6-6	NA	TRBJ2-5	TRBD1	TGTGCCACTCAATCCTCCGGGACAGGGTTCGATGAGACCCAGTACTTC	CATQSSGTGFDETQYF
TRBV28	NA	TRBJ1-2	NA	TGTGCCAGCAGTAATCCGGGACGTATCTATGGCTACACCTTC	CASSNPGRIYGYTF
TRBV5-1	NA	TRBJ2-5	NA	TGCGCCAGCAGATCCGGGGGGACCCAGTACTTC	CASRSGGTQYF
TRBV4-1	NA	TRBJ2-5	NA	TGCGCCAGCAGCCTCCCTGCGTCCTCGCAGACCCAGTACTTC	CASSLPASSQTQYF
TRBV2	NA	TRBJ2-1	NA	TGTGCCAGCAGTGAACTAGGGGGCTCCTACAATGAGCAGTTCTTC	CASSELGGSYNEQFF
TRBV5-1	NA	TRBJ2-7	NA	TGCGCCAGCAGCTTGGCCAGTGAAATCTACGAGCAGTACTTC	CASSLASEIYEQYF
TRBV29-1	NA	TRBJ2-3	TRBD2	TGCAGCGTCGGTCGGACTAGCGGGAGTGATACGCAGTATTTT	CSVGRTSGSDTQYF
TRBV6-1	NA	TRBJ1-4	TRBD1	TGTGCCAGCAATGACAGGGGGAGAGTAGGGATGAATGAAAAACTGTTTTTT	CASNDRGRVGMNEKLFF
TRBV11-2	NA	TRBJ2-7	NA	TGTGCCAGCAGCTCGTTATCTGGCTACGAGCAGTACTTC	CASSSLSGYEQYF
TRBV5-1	NA	TRBJ2-7	TRBD2	TGCGCCAGCAGCTTGGGGCTAGCGGCCTCCTACGAGCAGTACTTC	CASSLGLAASYEQYF
TRBV18	few	TRBJ2-5	NA	TGTGCCAGCTCACCCGACGAAGAGACCCAGTACTTC	CASSPDEETQYF